This T cell receptor (beta chain) was sequenced for a study of T cell repertoires in cytomegalovirus infection. Background on the study: An indication of both CMV infection and matching HLA type came from public TCR beta signatures.

Regarding the study as a whole: CMV-specific TCR beta clonotypes restricted by HLA-C dominated the ex vivo response.

The trim removed 1 base at V and 9 bases at J, leaving 14 bases unmatched. This CDR3 has 16 residues. Germline V gives CDR1 SGHTA, CDR2 FQGNSA. The sample holds many counts of this clonotype. Its antigen remains unknown. TCRdb independently ran MiXCR on the reads; one entry per CDR3 protein. This table holds over 150,000 distinct CDR3 sequences, about 18% found once. The J gene is TRBJ2-5, the V gene TRBV7-2; 7 nucleotides match TRBD1. The material sequenced was CD8+ T cells from PBMCs. The sequence was collected from a human donor in good health (CMV status not recorded). Some clones in this sample may be carry-over from other donors' samples. This chain's CDR3 is CASSLVGQGESWAQYF. Written as DNA, the CDR3 is TGTGCCAGCAGCTTAGTGGGCCAGGGGGAGTCTTGGGCCCAGTACTTC.